The 5 T cell receptor beta chains presented below share a single source sample, sequenced in a study of blood T cell repertoires in COVID-19. TCRdb keeps only in-frame clones here, not all; method: immunoSEQ multiplex PCR. The sample consists of under 350,000 clones, about 80% of them appearing once. Material: peripheral blood. The source is a woman aged 45-60 years who had recovered from COVID-19.

The CDR3 loop is CSVRDRAEGQPQHF. The CDR3 nucleotides are TGCAGCGTTCGGGACAGGGCAGAAGGTCAGCCCCAGCATTTT. V is TRBV29-1 and J is TRBJ1-5; 9 bases fit TRBD1. V gave up 5 bases and J gave up 6 bases; unmatched junction bases: 8. There are 14 residues in the CDR3. CDR1 is SQVTM, CDR2 ANQGSEA, per germline.

J is TRBJ1-1 and V is TRBV6-2 or TRBV6-3; D is ambiguous. V lost 2 bases and J lost 0, with 10 bases in between. CDR3 length: 15 residues. From germline, CDR1 is MNHEY and CDR2 SVGEGT. The CDR3 region has the DNA TGTGCCAGCAGTTACAGGCAGGCCTTGAACACTGAAGCTTTCTTT. Translated, it gives CASSYRQALNTEAFF.

The chain recombines TRBV6-2 or TRBV6-3 with TRBJ2-7, with 15 nucleotides matching TRBD2. Trimming removed 6 bases from V and 4 bases from J; junction bases left unmatched: 7. Germline CDR1 is MNHEY and CDR2 is SVGEGT. This CDR3 is built from 16 residues. The CDR3 bases are TGTGCCAGCAGCTGGACTAGCGGGAGGGCCAAGTACGAGCAGTACTTC. This encodes CASSWTSGRAKYEQYF.

The chain is built from TRBV7-6 and TRBJ2-5; 8 bases fit TRBD1. This CDR3 region has 18 residues. V was pared by 6 bases and J by 2 bases, with 17 bases of the junction left unmatched. The V gene's germline CDR1 is SGHVS and CDR2 FNYEAQ. The chain's CDR3 is CASSLPGTGDTDQETQYF. The DNA of the CDR3 is TGTGCCAGCAGTTTACCCGGGACAGGAGATACCGATCAAGAGACCCAGTACTTC.

The J gene is TRBJ2-5, the V gene TRBV25-1; possibly TRBD2 for D (7 bases). Trimming took 1 base from V and 5 from J, leaving 17 bases between them. The CDR3 covers 16 residues. Looked up from germline, CDR1 is MGHDK and CDR2 is SYGVNS. Here the CDR3 reads CASSELGGGSGETQYF. The CDR3 coding sequence is TGTGCCAGCAGTGAATTGGGAGGGGGGAGCGGGGAGACCCAGTACTTC.